A single sample is the source of the 20 T cell receptor beta chains below, sequenced in a study of shared clonotypes between healthy human individuals. The protocol was immunoSEQ multiplex PCR, while the TCRdb copy is restricted to in-frame clones and leaves out a portion. Here the sample spans roughly 2.6 million clones, just over 90% being singletons. Sequencing was performed on naive CD4+ T cells sorted from blood. Regarding subset: CD45RA+ positively selected. The receptors stem from a man aged 18 to 30 in good health.

The chain recombines TRBV7-9 with TRBJ2-1; D may be TRBD1 (6 bases). Trimming removed 5 bases at V and 12 bases at J, with 23 bases between. This CDR3 region has 15 residues. CDR1 is SEHNR and CDR2 is FQNEAQ in the germline V gene (reference sequence). CDR3 loop: CASSPKALTGPRQFF. As DNA, the CDR3 is TGTGCCAGCAGCCCGAAAGCGTTGACAGGCCCCCGGCAGTTCTTC.

The chain combines TRBV29-1 with TRBJ1-2, with D unclear. V shed 2 bases and J shed 1 base, with 5 bases lying between them. The CDR3 length is 12 residues. CDR1 is SQVTM, CDR2 ANQGSEA, per germline. CDR3: CSVELNNYGYTF. CDR3 coding DNA: TGCAGCGTTGAACTGAATAACTATGGCTACACCTTC.

This chain connects TRBV12-2 to TRBJ1-2. TRBV12-2 is designated a pseudogene. The CDR3 covers 20 residues. The CDR3 is CASRLALISFSRQANYGYTF. CDR3 nucleotides: TGTGCAAGTCGCTTAGCCTTGATATCGTTCAGCCGCCAAGCTAACTATGGCTACACCTTC.

The rearrangement links TRBV13 to TRBJ2-7; tentatively, D is TRBD2 (6 bases). From germline, CDR1 is PRHDT and CDR2 FYEKMQ (reference sequence). The V and J ends lost 5 bases and 3 bases respectively, with 20 bases between them. This CDR3 is 16 amino acids long. CDR3 sequence reads: CASSPAFSGDDYEQYF. The DNA of the CDR3 is TGTGCCAGCAGCCCTGCCTTCTCGGGGGACGACTACGAGCAGTACTTC.

The chain couples TRBV5-6 to TRBJ2-5; 8 nucleotides align to TRBD2. V trimming: 4 bases; J trimming: 4 bases; junction bases outside the gene matches: 9. From germline, CDR1 is SGHDT and CDR2 YYEEEE. The CDR3 extends over 15 amino acids. CDR3 sequence: CASSPLDGRGETQYF. CDR3 DNA: TGTGCCAGCAGCCCACTTGACGGGAGGGGAGAGACCCAGTACTTC.

This chain links TRBV7-9 with TRBJ2-1; no firm D call. The CDR3 is 14 amino acids. The V gene lost 1 base and the J gene lost 7 bases, with 11 bases spanning the gap. Germline V gene sequence: CDR1 SEHNR, CDR2 FQNEAQ (reference sequence). CDR3 coding DNA: TGTGCCAGCAGCTTAGTACGCGCACAGAATGAGCAGTTCTTC. This encodes CASSLVRAQNEQFF.

As for this clone: The junction does not match germline at one end; this may be a read error. CDR3 sequence (DNA): TGTGCCAGTAGTGTAGACCCGGCGGCCCAGCTGGCCAAAAACATTCAGTACTTC. It is translated as CASSVDPAAQLAKNIQYF. The chain links TRBV19 to TRBJ2-4; D is unresolved. Germline V gives CDR1 LNHDA, CDR2 SQIVND (reference sequence). The CDR3 has 18 residues.

The rearrangement links TRBV19 to TRBJ1-4; no clear D. Germline-derived CDR1 and CDR2 are LNHDA and SQIVND (reference sequence). The CDR3 extends over 13 amino acids. V was shortened by 6 bases and J by 4 bases, with 9 bases between the two germline ends. The CDR3 DNA sequence: TGTGCCAGTAGGGCAGGATATAATGAAAAACTGTTTTTT. Its translation: CASRAGYNEKLFF.

The chain recombines TRBV19 with TRBJ2-5, with TRBD2 matching over 14 bases. The germline V gene encodes CDR1 LNHDA and CDR2 SQIVND (reference sequence). The V segment lost 6 bases and the J segment 5 bases; nucleotides outside the gene matches: 5. The CDR3 runs to 15 residues. CDR3 region: CASRGTSGGGETQYF. The CDR3 coding sequence is TGTGCCAGTAGAGGGACTAGCGGGGGTGGGGAGACCCAGTACTTC.

The chain carries TRBV6-1 and TRBJ1-1; D is unresolved. Trimming cost V 7 bases and J 4 bases, with 10 bases left between them. Germline-derived CDR1 and CDR2 are MNHNS and SASEGT. The CDR3 is made up of 12 amino acids. CDR3 residues: CASTPLRTEAFF. CDR3 sequence (DNA): TGTGCCAGCACTCCCCTCCGCACTGAAGCTTTCTTT.

The gene calls are TRBV18 and TRBJ1-1; 9 nucleotides match TRBD1. The V gene's germline CDR1 is KGHSH and CDR2 LQKENI. The CDR3 consists of 15 residues. V was pared by 5 bases and J by 8 bases, with 12 bases of the junction left unmatched. The DNA for the CDR3 is TGTGCCAGCTCATTCCCGGGACAGGGTGGCATGGAAGCTTTCTTT. This sequence encodes CASSFPGQGGMEAFF.

The chain is built from TRBV14 and TRBJ1-4; D is perhaps TRBD1 (6 bases). Trimming cost V 4 bases and J 3 bases, with 12 bases left between them. Germline V gene sequence: CDR1 SGHDN, CDR2 FVKESK. This CDR3 is 15 amino acids long. The CDR3 sequence: CASSPTGRANEKLFF. The CDR3 DNA sequence: TGTGCCAGCAGCCCAACAGGGAGGGCTAATGAAAAACTGTTTTTT.

The V gene is TRBV11-2, the J gene TRBJ2-7, with D unresolved. V was shortened by 3 bases and J by 6 bases, with 30 bases between the two germline ends. This CDR3 contains 19 residues. Germline V gene data show CDR1 as SGHAT and CDR2 as FQNNGV. The CDR3 protein is CASSFSPKTQFRSPGEQYF. Written as DNA, the CDR3 is TGTGCCAGCAGCTTCAGCCCAAAGACTCAATTCCGGAGTCCGGGCGAGCAGTACTTC.

The rearrangement joins TRBV29-1 to TRBJ1-5; D remains ambiguous. There are 12 residues in the CDR3. V was clipped by 4 bases and J by 2 bases, with 6 bases between them. CDR1 SQVTM and CDR2 ANQGSEA come from the germline V gene. The DNA of the CDR3 is TGCAGCGTTGTTCTCGGCAATCAGCCCCAGCATTTT. Amino acids: CSVVLGNQPQHF.

The gene calls are TRBV2 and TRBJ2-5, with 7 bases matching TRBD1. The ends lost 6 bases at V and 5 bases at J; junction bases unmatched: 6. CDR1 is SNHLY, CDR2 FYNNEI, per germline. The CDR3 has 13 residues. The CDR3 region is CASSYRGVETQYF. In nucleotides, the CDR3 is TGTGCCAGCAGCTACAGGGGAGTGGAGACCCAGTACTTC.

This clone was seen more than once but under ten times. This sample also contains other DNA sequences that code for the same CDR3. This chain joins TRBV30 and TRBJ1-1, with D hard to call. From germline, CDR1 is GTSNPN and CDR2 SVGIG (reference sequence). V lost 0 bases and J 1 base, leaving 6 bases between the germline ends. The CDR3 is 13 amino acids. DNA of the CDR3: TGTGCCTGGAGTGTCAACTCGAACACTGAAGCTTTCTTT. Encoded protein: CAWSVNSNTEAFF.

The V call is TRBV15, the J call TRBJ2-7; TRBD2 aligns across 10 bases. Germline CDR1 reads LNHNV; CDR2 reads YYDKDF (reference sequence). V lost 1 base to trimming and J lost 6 bases; unmatched junction nucleotides: 15. The CDR3 is 18 residues long. The CDR3 DNA reads TGTGCCACCAGCAGAGGACTGATCTCGGGACTAGCGTTCTCCGAGCAGTACTTC. Translated: CATSRGLISGLAFSEQYF.

The rearrangement uses TRBV5-5 and TRBJ2-7; no clear D. From germline, CDR1 is SGHKS and CDR2 YYEKEE (reference sequence). This CDR3 is 15 amino acids long. Deletions cut 4 bases from V and 2 bases from J, with 16 bases between. The CDR3 sequence: CASSGGFSPTYEQYF. CDR3 bases: TGTGCCAGCAGCGGTGGGTTTTCTCCTACCTACGAGCAGTACTTC.

The J gene is TRBJ1-1, the V gene TRBV5-6, with 9 bases matching TRBD1. The V segment lost 4 bases and the J segment 4 bases; nucleotides outside the gene matches: 8. The CDR3 is made up of 15 amino acids. The germline gives CDR1 SGHDT, CDR2 YYEEEE. CDR3 nucleotides: TGTGCCAGCAGCCCGATACAGGGGGCAGGCACTGAAGCTTTCTTT. Its translation: CASSPIQGAGTEAFF.

Note on this clone: This sample includes further DNA sequences coding for the same CDR3. The CDR3 spells CASRGTGGDYGYTF. For the CDR3, the DNA is TGTGCCAGCAGGGGGACAGGGGGCGACTATGGCTACACCTTC. The chain employs TRBV2 and TRBJ1-2, with TRBD1 identical over 12 bases. Unmatched junction bases numbered 2, after V lost 6 bases and J lost 3 bases. The CDR3 extends over 14 amino acids. From germline, CDR1 is SNHLY and CDR2 FYNNEI. Full variable domain (missing parts from reference TRBV2 and TRBJ1-2): EPEVTQTPSHQVTQMGQEVILRCVPISNHLYFYWYRQILGQKVEFLVSFYNNEISEKSEIFDDQFSVERPDGSNFTLKIRSTKLEDSAMYFCASRGTGGDYGYTFGSGTRLTVV.